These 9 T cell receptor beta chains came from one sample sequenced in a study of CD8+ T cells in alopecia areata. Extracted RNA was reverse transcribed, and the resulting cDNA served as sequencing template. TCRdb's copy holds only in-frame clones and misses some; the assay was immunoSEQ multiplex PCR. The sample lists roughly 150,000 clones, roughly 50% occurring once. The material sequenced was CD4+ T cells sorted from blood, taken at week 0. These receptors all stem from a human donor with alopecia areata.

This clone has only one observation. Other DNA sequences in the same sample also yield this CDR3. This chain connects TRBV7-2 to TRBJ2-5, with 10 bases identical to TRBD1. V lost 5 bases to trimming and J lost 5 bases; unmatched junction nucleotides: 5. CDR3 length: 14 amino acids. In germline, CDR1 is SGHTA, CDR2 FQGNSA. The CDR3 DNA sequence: TGTGCCAGCAGCCGACAGGGGGCGCGGGAGACCCAGTACTTC. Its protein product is CASSRQGARETQYF.

The CDR3 loop reads CASSPPAGETQYF. DNA of the CDR3: TGTGCCAGCAGCCCGCCCGCCGGGGAGACCCAGTACTTC. The rearrangement links TRBV9 to TRBJ2-5; D uncertain. V was cut by 4 bases and J by 5 bases, with 12 bases left in between. Germline V lookup: CDR1 SGDLS, CDR2 YYNGEE. The CDR3 length is 13 residues.

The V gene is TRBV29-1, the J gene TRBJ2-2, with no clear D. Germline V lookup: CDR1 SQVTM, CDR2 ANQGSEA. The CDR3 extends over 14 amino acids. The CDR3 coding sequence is TGCAGTGCTGCCCCCCCTTCGAACACCGGGGAGCTGTTTTTT. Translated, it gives CSAAPPSNTGELFF.

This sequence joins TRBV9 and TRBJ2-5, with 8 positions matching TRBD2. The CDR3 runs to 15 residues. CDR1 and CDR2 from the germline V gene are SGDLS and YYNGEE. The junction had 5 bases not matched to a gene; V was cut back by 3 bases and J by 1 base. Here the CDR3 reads CASSARGLAQETQYF. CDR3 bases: TGTGCCAGCAGCGCGCGCGGACTAGCCCAAGAGACCCAGTACTTC.

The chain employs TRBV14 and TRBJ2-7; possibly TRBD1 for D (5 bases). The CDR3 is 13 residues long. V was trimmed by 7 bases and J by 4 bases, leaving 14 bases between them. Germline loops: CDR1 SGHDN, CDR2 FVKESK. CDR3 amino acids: CASKPSGLYEQYF. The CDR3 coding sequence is TGTGCCAGCAAGCCGTCAGGGTTATACGAGCAGTACTTC.

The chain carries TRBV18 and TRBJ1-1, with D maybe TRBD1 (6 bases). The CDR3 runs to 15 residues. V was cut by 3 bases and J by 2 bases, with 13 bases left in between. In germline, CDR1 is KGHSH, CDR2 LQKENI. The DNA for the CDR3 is TGTGCCAGCTCACCGACAGCGGGACACAACACTGAAGCTTTCTTT. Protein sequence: CASSPTAGHNTEAFF.

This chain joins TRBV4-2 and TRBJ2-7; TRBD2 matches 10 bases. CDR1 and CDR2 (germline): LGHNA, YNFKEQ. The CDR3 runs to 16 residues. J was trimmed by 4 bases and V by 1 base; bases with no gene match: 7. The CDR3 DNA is TGTGCCAGCAGCCAAGCTTCTAGCGGGGGCCAATACGAGCAGTACTTC. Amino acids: CASSQASSGGQYEQYF.

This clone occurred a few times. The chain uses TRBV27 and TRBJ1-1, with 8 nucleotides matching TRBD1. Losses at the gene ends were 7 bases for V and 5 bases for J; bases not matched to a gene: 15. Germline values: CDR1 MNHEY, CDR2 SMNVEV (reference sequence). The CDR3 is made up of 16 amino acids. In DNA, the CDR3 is TGTGCCAGCAACTCTATCAAGACAGGGGAAAGGACTGAAGCTTTCTTT. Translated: CASNSIKTGERTEAFF.

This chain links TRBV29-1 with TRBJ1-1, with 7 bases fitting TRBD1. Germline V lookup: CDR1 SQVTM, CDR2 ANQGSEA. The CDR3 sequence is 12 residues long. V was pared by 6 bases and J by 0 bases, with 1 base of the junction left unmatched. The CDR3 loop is CSVTGMNTEAFF. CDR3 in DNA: TGCAGCGTGACAGGGATGAACACTGAAGCTTTCTTT.